This T cell receptor beta chain is drawn from a study of T cell changes during pregnancy in multiple sclerosis. The germline V gene has CDR1 MNHEY and CDR2 SMNVEV (reference sequence). CDR3 size: 13 residues. The ends were cut back, 5 bases at V and 4 bases at J, with 11 bases in the middle. The table came from immunoSEQ multiplex PCR; TCRdb's copy has only in-frame clones and leaves some out. In the table there are around 20,000 clones, roughly 88% of which are singletons. The chain uses TRBV27 and TRBJ1-1, with D possibly being TRBD1 (5 bases). The sequencing here drew on CD8+ T cells from peripheral blood mononuclear cells, taken after pregnancy. The TCR comes from a female donor in good health, enrolled as a control in a pregnancy study. Here the CDR3 reads CASSNQGSTEAFF. The CDR3 nucleotides read TGTGCCAGCAGTAATCAGGGATCCACTGAAGCTTTCTTT.